This entry lists 14 T cell receptor beta chains sequenced from one sample in a study of shared T cell receptors in the human thymus. Assay: immunoSEQ multiplex PCR; the TCRdb copy retains only in-frame clones and omits some. The sample has approximately 400,000 clones; over 90% are singletons. Sequenced input: thymocytes. Receptors originate from a human donor.

The rearrangement uses TRBV30 and TRBJ2-2; 12 bases map to TRBD2. V lost 6 bases and J lost 7; bases outside the gene matches: 15. CDR3 length: 17 residues. Germline V lookup: CDR1 GTSNPN, CDR2 SVGIG (reference sequence). DNA of the CDR3: TGTGCCTGCCCAAAACCGACTAGCGGGAGATTTCACGGGGAGCTGTTTTTT. It specifies CACPKPTSGRFHGELFF.

The chain is built from TRBV5-8 and TRBJ2-7; weak D call: TRBD1 (6 bases). Trimming took off 2 bases at V and 2 bases at J, with 8 bases between the two ends. The CDR3 runs 13 residues. The germline CDR1 and CDR2 sequences are SGHTS and YDEGEE. The CDR3 region is CASSFGTTYEQYF. For the CDR3, the DNA is TGTGCCAGCAGCTTCGGGACAACCTACGAGCAGTACTTC. The variable domain in full, with the rest retrieved from reference TRBV5-8 and TRBJ2-7, is EAGVTQSPTHLIKTRGQQATLRCSPISGHTSVYWYQQALGLGLQFLLWYDEGEERNRGNFPPRFSGRQFPNYSSELNVNALELEDSALYLCASSFGTTYEQYFGPGTRLTVT.

The rearrangement links TRBV5-1 to TRBJ2-3, with 10 positions matching TRBD2. J lost 4 bases, V lost 5 bases, and 13 bases had no gene match. Germline V gives CDR1 SGHRS, CDR2 YFSETQ. This CDR3 has 17 residues. The CDR3: CASRGESGRASPDTQYF. In nucleotides, the CDR3 is TGCGCCAGCAGAGGCGAGAGCGGGAGGGCCAGCCCAGATACGCAGTATTTT.

The J gene is TRBJ2-7, the V gene TRBV27, with 8 positions matching TRBD1. CDR3 length: 18 residues. J lost 5 bases, V lost 5 bases, and 20 bases had no gene match. Germline V CDR1 and CDR2: MNHEY, SMNVEV (reference sequence). The CDR3 nucleotides read TGTGCCAGCAGTCCAACGCCGGACAGGGTCTTCATGCGGCACGAGCAGTACTTC. Translating gives CASSPTPDRVFMRHEQYF.

The chain has TRBV7-2 and TRBJ2-5, with D possibly being TRBD1 or TRBD2 (7 bases each). CDR3 length: 15 residues. Germline loops: CDR1 SGHTA, CDR2 FQGNSA. V was trimmed by 5 bases and J by 5 bases, leaving 18 bases between them. CDR3 DNA: TGTGCCAGCAGCCCTCAGGGGGGGAGGTGGGAGACCCAGTACTTC. It yields the protein CASSPQGGRWETQYF.

The chain employs TRBV28 and TRBJ2-7; D remains unclear. Germline CDR1 reads MDHEN; CDR2 reads SYDVKM. The CDR3 sequence is 14 residues long. V lost 3 bases, J lost 3 bases, and 12 bases lay in between. The CDR3 nucleotides read TGTGCCAGCAGTTTTAACGGGCGTAACTACGAGCAGTACTTC. Its protein product is CASSFNGRNYEQYF.

The chain carries TRBV5-1 and TRBJ2-3; D is ambiguous. V was trimmed by 6 bases and J by 1 base, leaving 15 bases between them. The CDR3 loop spans 15 amino acids. The germline CDR1 and CDR2 sequences are SGHRS and YFSETQ. The CDR3 DNA sequence: TGCGCCAGCACCCCCGCCTTAAAAGGCACAGATACGCAGTATTTT. Translated: CASTPALKGTDTQYF.

V is TRBV5-4 and J is TRBJ2-7; tentative D call: TRBD2 (6 bases). The germline V and J ends were trimmed by 1 base and 2 bases, with 13 bases remaining between them. This CDR3 region has 15 residues. Germline-derived CDR1 and CDR2 are SGHNT and YYREEE (reference sequence). Written as DNA, the CDR3 is TGTGCCAGCAGCTTGTGGCGGGGTAGAACCTACGAGCAGTACTTC. Its translation is CASSLWRGRTYEQYF.

The chain links TRBV6-4 to TRBJ2-3, with D possibly TRBD2 on 6 matching bases. V was pared by 0 bases and J by 3 bases, with 10 bases between. This CDR3 is 15 amino acids long. Germline lookup yields CDR1 MRHNA and CDR2 SNTAGT. This CDR3 is CASSDSNGGTDTQYF. The CDR3 coding sequence is TGTGCCAGCAGTGACTCGAATGGAGGGACAGATACGCAGTATTTT.

The V call is TRBV27, the J call TRBJ2-1; 9 positions agree with TRBD2. The J segment lost 7 bases and the V segment lost 2 bases, leaving 6 bases of the junction unmatched. The CDR3 runs to 15 residues. Per germline, CDR1 MNHEY and CDR2 SMNVEV (reference sequence). Here the CDR3 reads CASSLGAGGGNEQFF. As DNA, the CDR3 is TGTGCCAGCAGTTTAGGAGCGGGAGGCGGAAATGAGCAGTTCTTC.

In DNA form, the CDR3 reads TGTGCCAGCAGTGAAGCCGGCAGAGGAAACACCATATATTTT. Encoded protein: CASSEAGRGNTIYF. The chain is built from TRBV6-1 and TRBJ1-3, with unresolved D. This CDR3 contains 14 residues. V was pared by 0 bases and J by 4 bases, with 7 bases between. The germline V gene has CDR1 MNHNS and CDR2 SASEGT.

The V gene is TRBV15, the J gene TRBJ2-5; D call uncertain. The CDR3 covers 15 residues. V was cut by 5 bases and J by 2 bases, with 15 bases left in between. CDR1 LNHNV and CDR2 YYDKDF come from the germline V gene (reference sequence). The DNA for the CDR3 is TGTGCCACCAGCCCCCAAGGTTGGCGGCAAGAGACCCAGTACTTC. It is translated as CATSPQGWRQETQYF.

The V call is TRBV14, the J call TRBJ1-2; D unresolved. Trimming pared 4 bases from V and 6 bases from J, leaving 15 bases between. The CDR3 is 14 residues long. Germline V gene sequence: CDR1 SGHDN, CDR2 FVKESK. In DNA, the CDR3 is TGTGCCAGCAGCCCAAGGGAAGGGTTCCATGGCTACACCTTC. This encodes CASSPREGFHGYTF.

This sequence joins TRBV11-2 and TRBJ2-5; either TRBD1 or TRBD2 may supply D (7 bases each). The V gene lost 2 bases and the J gene lost 4 bases, with 17 bases spanning the gap. Germline V gene data show CDR1 as SGHAT and CDR2 as FQNNGV. This CDR3 spans 16 amino acids. This CDR3 is CASSLRPRGTIETQYF. In DNA form, the CDR3 reads TGTGCCAGCAGCTTACGCCCCAGGGGGACTATAGAGACCCAGTACTTC.